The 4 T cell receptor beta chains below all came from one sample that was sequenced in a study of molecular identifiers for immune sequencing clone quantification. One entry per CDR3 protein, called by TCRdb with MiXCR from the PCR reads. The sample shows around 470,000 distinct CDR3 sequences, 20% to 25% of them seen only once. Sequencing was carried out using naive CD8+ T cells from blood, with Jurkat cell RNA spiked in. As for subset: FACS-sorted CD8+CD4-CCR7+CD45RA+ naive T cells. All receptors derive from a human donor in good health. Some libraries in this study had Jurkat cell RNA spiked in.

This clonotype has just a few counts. In nucleotides, the CDR3 is TGTGCCAGCAGCTTATCTCCCGGACTAGCGGGGATACTGTTCTTC. Protein sequence: CASSLSPGLAGILFF. The chain joins TRBV7-9 to TRBJ2-1; 12 nucleotides line up with TRBD2. The V and J ends lost 2 bases and 15 bases, in that order; junction bases with no gene match: 11. CDR1 SEHNR and CDR2 FQNEAQ come from the germline V gene (reference sequence). The CDR3 covers 15 residues.

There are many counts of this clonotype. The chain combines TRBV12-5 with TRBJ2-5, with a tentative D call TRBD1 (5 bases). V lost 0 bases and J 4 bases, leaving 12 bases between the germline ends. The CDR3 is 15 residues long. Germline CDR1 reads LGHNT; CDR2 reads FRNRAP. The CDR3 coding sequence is TGTGCTAGTGGTTTGGTAGGGGAATTCAGAGAGACCCAGTACTTC. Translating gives CASGLVGEFRETQYF.

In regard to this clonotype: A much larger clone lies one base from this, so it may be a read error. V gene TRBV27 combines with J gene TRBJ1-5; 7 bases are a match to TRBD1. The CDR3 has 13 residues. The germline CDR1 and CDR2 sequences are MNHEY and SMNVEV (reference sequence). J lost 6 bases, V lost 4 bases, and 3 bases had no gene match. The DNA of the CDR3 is TGTGCCAGCAGTTGGACAGGAGCTCAGCCCCAGCATTTT. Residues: CASSWTGAQPQHF.

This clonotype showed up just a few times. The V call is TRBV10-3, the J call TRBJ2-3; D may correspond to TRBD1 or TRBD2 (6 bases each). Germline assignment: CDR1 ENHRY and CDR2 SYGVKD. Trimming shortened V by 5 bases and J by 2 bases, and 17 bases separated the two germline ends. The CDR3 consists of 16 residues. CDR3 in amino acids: CAISQAEGGHTDTQYF. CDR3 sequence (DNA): TGTGCCATCAGTCAGGCGGAGGGGGGCCACACAGATACGCAGTATTTT.